These T cell receptor beta chains were read from a single sample in a study of T cell responses to AZD1222 COVID-19 vaccine. Assay used: immunoSEQ multiplex PCR; TCRdb lists only in-frame clones, some missing. The table has around 200,000 clones, 80% to 90% seen once. This specimen was peripheral blood, taken on day 0 of AZD1222 vaccination. The receptors shown here come from an adult in good health. The CDR3 runs from the conserved cysteine through the conserved F or W. A D gene is named only where the DNA matches it firmly. Some rows mark clone size as missing; the rest say once, few, many or name a class of expanded clone.

V gene	CDR3 length	J gene	D gene	clone size	CDR3 DNA	CDR3 protein
TRBV2	13	TRBJ2-2	-	-	TGTGCCAGCAACCGAGACGTCACCGGGGAGCTGTTTTTT	CASNRDVTGELFF
TRBV11-3	14	TRBJ1-1	-	-	TGTGCCAGCAGCTTAGTAGTGCCCCAGATGGGAGCTTTCTTT	CASSLVVPQMGAFF
TRBV11-2	13	TRBJ2-5	-	-	TGTGCCAGCAGCTTAAGCAGACCAGGGGCCCAGTACTTC	CASSLSRPGAQYF
TRBV5-1	17	TRBJ2-3	TRBD2	-	TGCGCCAGCAGCTTCCTGGCGCGGGGGGGTGGCACAGATACGCAGTATTTT	CASSFLARGGGTDTQYF
TRBV28	16	TRBJ2-2	-	-	TGTGCCAGCAGTCCCCTGATGGGGGTGAACACCGGGGAGCTGTTTTTT	CASSPLMGVNTGELFF
TRBV15	15	TRBJ2-3	-	-	TGTGCCACCAGCATCAGACTCGGAGGCACAGATACGCAGTATTTT	CATSIRLGGTDTQYF
TRBV15	12	TRBJ1-4	-	-	TGTGCCACCAGCAGAGCAGAGGAAAAACTGTTTTTT	CATSRAEEKLFF
TRBV2	14	TRBJ1-1	-	-	TGTGCCAGCAGTGGGGGTAATTGGTACACTGAAGCTTTCTTT	CASSGGNWYTEAFF
TRBV20-1	12	TRBJ1-2	-	-	TGCAGTGCTAGTTTACGCAACTATGGCTACACCTTC	CSASLRNYGYTF
TRBV9	13	TRBJ2-1	-	-	TGTGCCAGCAGCTTAGGCGAAAACAATGAGCAGTTCTTC	CASSLGENNEQFF
TRBV2	15	TRBJ2-1	TRBD2	once	TGTGCCAGCAGTGCCAGGACTAGCGGAGGGGCTGAGCAGTTCTTC	CASSARTSGGAEQFF
TRBV10-3	13	TRBJ2-7	-	-	TGTGCCATCAGGAGGCGGGAAGCCCACGAGCAGTACTTC	CAIRRREAHEQYF
TRBV5-6	14	TRBJ1-6	-	once	TGTGCCAGCAGTGAGGCAGGTGCCAATTCACCCCTCCACTTT	CASSEAGANSPLHF
TRBV7-8	12	TRBJ2-1	-	-	TGTGCCAGCAGCTTAGCATCGGATGAGCAGTTCTTC	CASSLASDEQFF
TRBV5-1	16	TRBJ2-2	TRBD1	-	TGCGCCAGCAGCCCAGACAGGGGGCGGATCACCGGGGAGCTGTTTTTT	CASSPDRGRITGELFF
TRBV6-5	14	TRBJ1-2	TRBD1	-	TGTGCCAGCAGTTACTCCGGGACAGGGGTTGGCTACACCTTC	CASSYSGTGVGYTF
TRBV11-2	16	TRBJ1-4	TRBD1	many	TGTGCCAGCAGCCCAAGGGAGGGGGCAGAGGGTGAAAAACTGTTTTTT	CASSPREGAEGEKLFF
TRBV28	18	TRBJ1-5	TRBD1	once	TGTGCCAGCAGTTTATACACCCGGGACAGGGGGGGCAATCAGCCCCAGCATTTT	CASSLYTRDRGGNQPQHF
TRBV11-2	16	TRBJ2-7	-	-	TGTGCCAGCAGCTTAGGTGCTGGGGGACATAGGCGCGAGCAGTACTTC	CASSLGAGGHRREQYF
TRBV5-1	13	TRBJ1-2	TRBD1	-	TGCGCCAGCAGCGACCGACAGGGCTATGGCTACACCTTC	CASSDRQGYGYTF
TRBV23-1	16	TRBJ2-4	TRBD1	-	TGCGCCAGCAGTCAGGGACAGGGGGCGGCCAAAAACATTCAGTACTTC	CASSQGQGAAKNIQYF
TRBV20-1	17	TRBJ1-3	-	-	TGCAGTGCTAGTTTGTCAGCACAAATCTTCTCTGGAAACACCATATATTTT	CSASLSAQIFSGNTIYF